This TCR beta chain was found in a study of control samples from healthy donors and cancer patients. This CDR3 has 15 amino acids. Trimming at V came to 6 bases and at J to 2 bases, leaving 6 bases not matched to a gene. Germline CDR1 and CDR2: SGHAT and FQNNGV. The table came from immunoSEQ multiplex PCR; TCRdb's copy has only in-frame clones and leaves some out. The sample records about 130,000 clones, roughly 87% being singletons. Sequencing used blood. The chain is built from TRBV11-2 and TRBJ2-3; 9 bases map to TRBD2. The sequence was collected from a man between 18 and 29 years old in good health. CDR3 nucleotide sequence: TGTGCCAGCAGGGGCGGGAGGGCCAACACAGATACGCAGTATTTT. Residues: CASRGGRANTDTQYF.